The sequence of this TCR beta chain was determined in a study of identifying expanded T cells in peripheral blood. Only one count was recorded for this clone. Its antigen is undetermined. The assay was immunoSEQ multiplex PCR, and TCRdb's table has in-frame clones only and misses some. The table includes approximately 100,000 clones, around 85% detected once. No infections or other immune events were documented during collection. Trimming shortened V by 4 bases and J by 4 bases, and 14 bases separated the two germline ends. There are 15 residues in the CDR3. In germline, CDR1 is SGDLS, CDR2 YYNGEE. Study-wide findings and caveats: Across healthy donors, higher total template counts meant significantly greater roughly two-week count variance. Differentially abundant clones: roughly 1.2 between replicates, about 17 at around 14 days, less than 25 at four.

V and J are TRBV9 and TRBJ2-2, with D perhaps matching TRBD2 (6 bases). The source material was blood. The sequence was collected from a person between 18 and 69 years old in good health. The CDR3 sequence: CASSPRGDGTGELFF. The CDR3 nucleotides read TGTGCCAGCAGCCCCCGCGGGGACGGCACCGGGGAGCTGTTTTTT.